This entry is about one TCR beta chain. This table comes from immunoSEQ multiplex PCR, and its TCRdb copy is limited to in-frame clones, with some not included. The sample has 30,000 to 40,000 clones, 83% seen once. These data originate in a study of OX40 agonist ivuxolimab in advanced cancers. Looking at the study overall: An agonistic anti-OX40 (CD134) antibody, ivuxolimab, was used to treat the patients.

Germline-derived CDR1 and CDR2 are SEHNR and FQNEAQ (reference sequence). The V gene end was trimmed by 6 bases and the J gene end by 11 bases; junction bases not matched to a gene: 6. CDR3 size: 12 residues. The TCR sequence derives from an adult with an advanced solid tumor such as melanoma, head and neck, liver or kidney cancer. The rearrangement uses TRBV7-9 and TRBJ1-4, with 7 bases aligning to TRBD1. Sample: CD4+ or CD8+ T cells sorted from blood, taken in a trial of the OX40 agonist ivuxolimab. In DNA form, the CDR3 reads TGTGCCAGCAGGCTAAACAGGGGCAAACTGTTTTTT. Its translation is CASRLNRGKLFF.